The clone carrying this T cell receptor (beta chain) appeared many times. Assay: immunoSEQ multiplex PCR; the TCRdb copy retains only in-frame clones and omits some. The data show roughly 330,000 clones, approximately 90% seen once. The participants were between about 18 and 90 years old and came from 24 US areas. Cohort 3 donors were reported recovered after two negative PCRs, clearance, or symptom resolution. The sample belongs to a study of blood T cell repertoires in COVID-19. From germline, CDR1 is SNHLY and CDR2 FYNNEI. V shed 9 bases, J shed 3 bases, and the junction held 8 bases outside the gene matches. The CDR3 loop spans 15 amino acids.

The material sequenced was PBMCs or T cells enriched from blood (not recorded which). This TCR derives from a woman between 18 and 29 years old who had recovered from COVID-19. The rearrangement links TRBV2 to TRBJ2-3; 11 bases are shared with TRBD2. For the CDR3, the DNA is TGTGCCAGTACAGACCTAGCGGGGGGTACAGATACGCAGTATTTT. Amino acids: CASTDLAGGTDTQYF.